A single sample gave rise to the 28 T cell receptor beta chains below, sequenced in a study of blood T cell repertoires in COVID-19. Clones were read by immunoSEQ multiplex PCR, and TCRdb kept only the in-frame ones, dropping some. Among about 100,000 clones, 80% to 95% were seen once, and the ten largest hold under 7.5%. Sample: peripheral blood. All receptors come from a man in his 70s with acute or convalescent COVID-19.

The chain recombines TRBV11-2 with TRBJ2-7; tentative D call: TRBD2 (7 bases). There are 15 residues in the CDR3. Between the trimmed V and J ends, which lost 5 bases and 0 bases, there was a span of 14 bases. CDR1 and CDR2 (germline): SGHAT, FQNNGV. CDR3 coding DNA: TGTGCCAGCAGCAATAGGGGGGGGACCTCCTACGAGCAGTACTTC. Protein sequence: CASSNRGGTSYEQYF.

The rearrangement uses TRBV29-1 and TRBJ1-3, with 12 bases aligning to TRBD1. V dropped 6 bases and J dropped 3; count of bases not matched to a gene: 6. Germline loops: CDR1 SQVTM, CDR2 ANQGSEA. The CDR3 is 15 residues long. The CDR3 region is CSVAGTGGNGNTIYF. In DNA, the CDR3 is TGCAGCGTCGCAGGGACAGGGGGCAATGGAAACACCATATATTTT.

The chain carries TRBV11-3 and TRBJ2-2; 9 bases line up with TRBD2. V gave up 5 bases and J gave up 10 bases; unmatched junction bases: 11. Germline V gene sequence: CDR1 SGHNT, CDR2 YENEEA. The CDR3 totals 15 residues. In DNA form, the CDR3 reads TGTGCCAGCAGCCTCCCCGGGACTAGCCAAGAGGAGCTGTTTTTT. Translation: CASSLPGTSQEELFF.

The chain employs TRBV18 and TRBJ1-1; 8 bases agree with TRBD1. The ends lost 3 bases at V and 1 base at J; junction bases unmatched: 7. This CDR3 is built from 16 residues. The germline V gene encodes CDR1 KGHSH and CDR2 LQKENI. In nucleotides, the CDR3 is TGTGCCAGCTCACCCGCCCGGGACAGGTGGAACACTGAAGCTTTCTTT. Residues: CASSPARDRWNTEAFF.

The chain recombines TRBV7-9 with TRBJ1-6; 8 nucleotides match TRBD1. The CDR3 loop spans 14 amino acids. V dropped 5 bases and J dropped 8; count of bases not matched to a gene: 5. Per the germline V gene, CDR1 is SEHNR and CDR2 is FQNEAQ (reference sequence). The CDR3 sequence: CASSVDRGDSPLHF. In DNA form, the CDR3 reads TGTGCCAGCAGCGTCGACAGGGGAGATTCACCCCTCCACTTT.

The chain carries TRBV5-8 and TRBJ2-3; 10 bases agree with TRBD2. Trimming cost V 6 bases and J 1 base; bases outside gene matches: 2. This CDR3 contains 14 residues. CDR1 and CDR2 from the germline V gene are SGHTS and YDEGEE. CDR3 residues: CASNLAGGTDTQYF. The DNA for the CDR3 is TGTGCCAGCAACCTAGCGGGAGGCACAGATACGCAGTATTTT.

The genes are TRBV5-4 and TRBJ2-5, with D tentatively TRBD1 (6 bases). V was pared by 6 bases and J by 2 bases, with 11 bases between. The CDR3 contains 13 residues. The germline V gene has CDR1 SGHNT and CDR2 YYREEE (reference sequence). CDR3 DNA: TGTGCCAGCAACCAGGGGCTTCAAGAGACCCAGTACTTC. Amino acid sequence: CASNQGLQETQYF.

The chain employs TRBV7-3 and TRBJ2-3; no firm D call. The germline V and J ends were trimmed by 3 bases and 1 base, with 5 bases remaining between them. The CDR3 consists of 13 residues. Germline values: CDR1 SGHTA, CDR2 FQGTGA. CDR3 nucleotide sequence: TGTGCCAGCAGCTTCCGGGGCACAGATACGCAGTATTTT. This encodes CASSFRGTDTQYF.

In its sample, this clone was seen once. The genes are TRBV7-9 and TRBJ2-7; 7 bases are shared with TRBD2. Germline V gene lookup returns CDR1 SEHNR and CDR2 FQNEAQ (reference sequence). This CDR3 has 14 amino acids. V lost 2 bases, J lost 3 bases, and 4 bases stayed unmatched. CDR3 coding DNA: TGTGCCAGCAGCTTACTAGCGGATAGCTACGAGCAGTACTTC. Residues: CASSLLADSYEQYF.

This chain connects TRBV6-5 to TRBJ2-1; D is undetermined. This CDR3 is built from 14 residues. The V end lost 4 bases, the J end lost 3 bases, and 10 bases lay between the germline ends. Germline CDR1 MNHEY, CDR2 SVGAGI. CDR3 coding DNA: TGTGCCAGCAGTTCACGACACCTCTACAATGAGCAGTTCTTC. This translates into CASSSRHLYNEQFF.

This clone was picked up one time. The J gene is TRBJ2-7, the V gene TRBV5-1, with unresolved D. The ends were cut back, 2 bases at V and 3 bases at J, with 6 bases in the middle. CDR3 size: 12 residues. Germline-derived CDR1 and CDR2 are SGHRS and YFSETQ. The CDR3 DNA reads as TGCGCCAGCAGCTTAAACAGCTACGAGCAGTACTTC. This encodes CASSLNSYEQYF.

The CDR3 loop is CAWSRAGLDGYTF. The DNA of the CDR3 is TGTGCCTGGAGTAGGGCAGGGTTAGACGGCTACACCTTC. The chain employs TRBV30 and TRBJ1-2; TRBD1 might be the D (5 bases). Germline CDR1 GTSNPN, CDR2 SVGIG (reference sequence). Trimming removed 2 bases from V and 8 bases from J, with 15 bases in between. The CDR3 has 13 amino acids.

This chain uses TRBV28 with TRBJ2-7; 9 bases map to TRBD1. This CDR3 contains 16 residues. Germline V lookup: CDR1 MDHEN, CDR2 SYDVKM. The junction had 14 bases not matched to a gene; V was cut back by 6 bases and J by 5 bases. CDR3 residues: CASSTPGTGRRHEQYF. In nucleotides, the CDR3 is TGTGCCAGCAGCACCCCCGGGACAGGGAGACGGCACGAGCAGTACTTC.

V usage is TRBV19 and J usage is TRBJ1-5; D gene uncertain. The ends were cut back, 3 bases at V and 4 bases at J, with 13 bases in the middle. The germline CDR1 and CDR2 sequences are LNHDA and SQIVND (reference sequence). This CDR3 region has 15 residues. The CDR3 sequence is CASSIEGFWNQPQHF. CDR3 sequence (DNA): TGTGCCAGTAGTATTGAGGGTTTTTGGAATCAGCCCCAGCATTTT.

The chain uses TRBV10-3 and TRBJ2-7; 16 bases are a match to TRBD2. CDR3 size: 18 residues. Looked up from germline, CDR1 is ENHRY and CDR2 is SYGVKD. Unmatched junction bases numbered 10, after V lost 7 bases and J lost 1 base. The CDR3 DNA sequence: TGTGCCATCAAACCGGGACTAGCGGGGGGGCCGATTTCCTACGAGCAGTACTTC. This encodes CAIKPGLAGGPISYEQYF.

The V call is TRBV29-1, the J call TRBJ2-1; TRBD1 is a possible D gene (6 bases). CDR3 size: 13 residues. Trimming took off 2 bases at V and 6 bases at J, with 11 bases between the two ends. Germline values: CDR1 SQVTM, CDR2 ANQGSEA. CDR3 coding DNA: TGCAGCGTTGAATCAGGGGTAAGCAATGAGCAGTTCTTC. Translation gives CSVESGVSNEQFF.

This chain's CDR3 is CASRPGQVYGYTF. DNA for the CDR3: TGTGCCAGCAGACCAGGACAGGTCTATGGCTACACCTTC. V usage is TRBV5-4 and J usage is TRBJ1-2, with 7 nucleotides matching TRBD1. Germline lookup yields CDR1 SGHNT and CDR2 YYREEE (reference sequence). V trimming: 5 bases; J trimming: 4 bases; junction bases outside the gene matches: 5. The CDR3 has 13 residues.

The chain recombines TRBV6-5 with TRBJ2-3; D is possibly TRBD2 (6 bases). Germline assignment: CDR1 MNHEY and CDR2 SVGAGI. The CDR3 spans 16 residues. V lost 2 bases, J lost 0 bases, and 12 bases lay in between. CDR3 in DNA: TGTGCCAGCAGTTACACCAGCGGGTTTAGCACAGATACGCAGTATTTT. This translates into CASSYTSGFSTDTQYF.

This CDR3 is CASSPGLAYSYEQYF. The CDR3 DNA follows: TGTGCCAGCAGCCCCGGACTAGCATACTCCTACGAGCAGTACTTC. The chain uses TRBV7-2 and TRBJ2-7; 8 bases agree with TRBD2. The CDR3 runs 15 residues. With 5 bases clipped from V and 0 bases from J, the junction kept 6 bases outside the gene matches. The germline V gene encodes CDR1 SGHTA and CDR2 FQGNSA.

The J gene is TRBJ1-3, the V gene TRBV19, with 7 bases aligning to TRBD1. The CDR3 is 16 residues long. Trimming took 5 bases from V and 0 from J; bases not matched to a gene: 7. Germline-derived CDR1 and CDR2 are LNHDA and SQIVND (reference sequence). CDR3 in amino acids: CASSDPTGRSGNTIYF. The CDR3 DNA follows: TGTGCCAGTAGTGACCCGACAGGGCGCTCTGGAAACACCATATATTTT.

This chain links TRBV7-2 with TRBJ2-3, with 12 bases aligning to TRBD2. Germline V CDR1 and CDR2: SGHTA, FQGNSA. The CDR3 covers 17 residues. Trimming removed 4 bases from V and 6 bases from J; junction bases left unmatched: 11. The CDR3 nucleotides are TGTGCCAGCAGCTCCCGGGGTCTAGCGGGAGGGGGGGATACGCAGTATTTT. This sequence encodes CASSSRGLAGGGDTQYF.

This clone appeared a few times. The CDR3 protein is CASSFGGGAHEQYF. Here the CDR3 DNA reads TGTGCCAGCAGTTTTGGAGGAGGGGCCCACGAGCAGTACTTC. This sequence joins TRBV28 and TRBJ2-7; tentative D call: TRBD2 (6 bases). The length of the CDR3 is 14 residues. CDR1 and CDR2 (germline): MDHEN, SYDVKM. V lost 3 bases and J 5 bases, leaving 14 bases between the germline ends.

The chain employs TRBV3-1 (or the pseudogene TRBV3-2) and TRBJ1-6, with 7 bases lining up with TRBD1. V was pared by 1 base and J by 7 bases, with 7 bases of the junction left unmatched. Germline lookup yields CDR1 LGHDT and CDR2 YNNKEL (reference sequence). The CDR3 extends over 16 amino acids. The CDR3 region has the DNA TGTGCCAGCAGCCAAGCCGCCCCAGGGGGGAATTCACCCCTCCACTTT. This codes for CASSQAAPGGNSPLHF.

The chain uses TRBV7-2 and TRBJ1-4; D ambiguous. V shed 3 bases and J shed 5 bases, with 7 bases lying between them. Germline values: CDR1 SGHTA, CDR2 FQGNSA. The CDR3 has 13 residues. In nucleotides, the CDR3 is TGTGCCAGCAGCTTTGATAGAAATGAAAAACTGTTTTTT. Amino acid sequence: CASSFDRNEKLFF.

This clone has a single count. The chain couples TRBV6-5 to TRBJ1-3; D possibly corresponds to TRBD1 (5 bases). The CDR3 sequence is 16 residues long. Trimming left V 2 bases short and J 3 bases short, with 14 bases between. Germline CDR1 is MNHEY and CDR2 is SVGAGI. CDR3 sequence (DNA): TGTGCCAGCAGTTACGGGGCTGTAAGCCTTGGAAACACCATATATTTT. This sequence encodes CASSYGAVSLGNTIYF.

The genes are TRBV19 and TRBJ2-7; the D gene is possibly TRBD2 (5 bases). Looked up from germline, CDR1 is LNHDA and CDR2 is SQIVND (reference sequence). V was shortened by 7 bases and J by 5 bases, with 15 bases between the two germline ends. The CDR3 runs to 13 residues. CDR3 in amino acids: CASTTFAGDEQYF. The CDR3 DNA reads as TGTGCCAGTACCACTTTCGCCGGGGACGAGCAGTACTTC.

The V gene is TRBV27, the J gene TRBJ1-4, with D possibly being TRBD1 (5 bases). CDR1 MNHEY and CDR2 SMNVEV come from the germline V gene (reference sequence). CDR3 length equals 16 residues. The V gene lost 3 bases and the J gene lost 3 bases, with 14 bases spanning the gap. Here the CDR3 DNA reads TGTGCCAGCAGTTTCCGGTTCCAGGGTGCTAATGAAAAACTGTTTTTT. It specifies CASSFRFQGANEKLFF.

The chain uses TRBV12-5 and TRBJ2-1; 12 positions match TRBD2. This CDR3 spans 17 amino acids. Per the germline V gene, CDR1 is LGHNT and CDR2 is FRNRAP. V lost 6 bases to trimming and J lost 9 bases; unmatched junction nucleotides: 15. For the CDR3, the DNA is TGTGCTAGTGGCCTCCTAGCGGGAGGGCCGGTGGCACGTGAGCAGTTCTTC. Amino acids: CASGLLAGGPVAREQFF. The full variable domain, its missing parts supplied by reference TRBV12-5 and TRBJ2-1, is DARVTQTPRHKVTEMGQEVTMRCQPILGHNTVFWYRQTMMQGLELLAYFRNRAPLDDSGMPKDRFSAEMPDATLATLKIQPSEPRDSAVYFCASGLLAGGPVAREQFFGPGTRLTVL.